A single sample is the source of the 22 T cell receptor beta chains below, sequenced in a study of tumor-infiltrating lymphocytes in oesophageal squamous cell carcinoma. One entry per CDR3 protein, called by TCRdb with MiXCR from the PCR reads. The sample contains fewer than 20,000 distinct CDR3 sequences, less than 45% of which appear only once. The sequenced material came from normal esophageal tissue next to the tumor. These TCRs come from a male donor with esophageal squamous cell carcinoma.

On this clonotype: A read error is possible here, since a much larger clone lies one base away. V usage is TRBV7-6 and J usage is TRBJ2-5; 7 nucleotides align to TRBD2. The CDR3 totals 16 residues. CDR1 SGHVS and CDR2 FNYEAQ come from the germline V gene. V lost 6 bases and J lost 11; bases outside the gene matches: 21. CDR3 sequence reads: CASSSTSESSYNEQYF. As DNA, the CDR3 is TGTGCCAGCAGTTCCACTAGCGAAAGCTCCTACAATGAGCAGTACTTC.

The chain links TRBV9 to TRBJ2-7; D is unclear. Germline CDR1 is SGDLS and CDR2 is YYNGEE. V was trimmed by 4 bases and J by 4 bases, leaving 9 bases between them. The CDR3 loop spans 12 amino acids. In nucleotides, the CDR3 is TGTGCCAGCAGCCCTAACGGGTACGAGCAGTACTTC. Amino acids: CASSPNGYEQYF. The full variable domain, in which reference TRBV9 and TRBJ2-7 provide the parts outside the CDR3, is DSGVTQTPKHLITATGQRVTLRCSPRSGDLSVYWYQQSLDQGLQFLIQYYNGEERAKGNILERFSAQQFPDLHSELNLSSLELGDSALYFCASSPNGYEQYFGPGTRLTVT.

Regarding this clonotype: Given the absence of the conserved phenylalanine or tryptophan at the CDR3 end, a read error is likely. The DNA is left out, because the CDR3 cannot be placed on it with certainty; the CDR3 is given as TCRdb lists it. V gene TRBV7-3 combines with J gene TRBJ2-1; the table's D gene call, TRBD1, was not cross checked with the DNA. From its first to its last residue, the CDR3 has 17 amino acids. CDR1 and CDR2 from the germline V gene are SGHTA and FQGTGA. CDR3 protein: CASSLRDRSNSPLHFGN.

The sample holds many counts of this clonotype. The rearrangement uses TRBV28 and TRBJ2-7; 11 positions match TRBD1. The CDR3 is 16 amino acids. Trimming cost V 3 bases and J 4 bases; bases outside gene matches: 8. CDR1 MDHEN and CDR2 SYDVKM come from the germline V gene. The CDR3 nucleotides read TGTGCCAGCAGTTTGGTCCGGGACAGGGGGAGGTACGAGCAGTACTTC. It specifies CASSLVRDRGRYEQYF. The full variable domain, completed using reference TRBV28 and TRBJ2-7, is DVKVTQSSRYLVKRTGEKVFLECVQDMDHENMFWYRQDPGLGLRLIYFSYDVKMKEKGDIPEGYSVSREKKERFSLILESASTNQTSMYLCASSLVRDRGRYEQYFGPGTRLTVT.

This clonotype turned up a few times. The V call is TRBV5-1, the J call TRBJ1-3; D gene uncertain. CDR1 SGHRS and CDR2 YFSETQ come from the germline V gene. V gave up 1 base and J gave up 2 bases, with 10 bases separating them. The CDR3 extends over 15 amino acids. The CDR3 DNA follows: TGCGCCAGCAGCTTGATCCCTGGAACTGGAAACACCATATATTTT. Translation gives CASSLIPGTGNTIYF. Using reference TRBV5-1 and TRBJ1-3 for the parts outside the CDR3, the full variable domain is KAGVTQTPRYLIKTRGQQVTLSCSPISGHRSVSWYQQTPGQGLQFLFEYFSETQRNKGNFPGRFSGRQFSNSRSEMNVSTLELGDSALYLCASSLIPGTGNTIYFGEGSWLTVV.

Within the sample, this clonotype is medium-sized. The rearrangement links TRBV7-2 to TRBJ2-5, with TRBD2 identical over 9 bases. This CDR3 is 16 amino acids long. Trimming removed 1 base from V and 2 bases from J; junction bases left unmatched: 5. The germline V gene encodes CDR1 SGHTA and CDR2 FQGNSA. CDR3 in DNA: TGTGCCAGCAGCTTAGGTCCCCTAGCGGGGCAAGAGACCCAGTACTTC. Residues: CASSLGPLAGQETQYF.

CDR3 region: CASSEQVKQYF. The CDR3 nucleotides are TGTGCCAGCAGCGAACAGGTCAAGCAGTACTTC. V and J are TRBV11-2 and TRBJ2-7, with a tentative D call TRBD1 (5 bases). Germline CDR1 and CDR2: SGHAT and FQNNGV. The CDR3 length is 11 residues. V lost 5 bases and J lost 8, with 10 bases in between.

In the case of this clonotype: The conserved closing phenylalanine or tryptophan is absent in this CDR3, likely reflecting a read error. No DNA is shown, since the ends of the CDR3 on it are uncertain; the CDR3 is the one TCRdb lists. This rearrangement joins TRBV7-6 to TRBJ2-3; the table calls TRBD2, which could not be checked here. Germline CDR1 and CDR2: SGHVS and FNYEAQ. Inclusive of both ends, the CDR3 amounts to 17 amino acids. CDR3 sequence reads: CASSLTVQVNHEQYFGP.

This clonotype showed up just a few times. The rearrangement uses TRBV12-3 or TRBV12-4 and TRBJ2-5; D possibly corresponds to TRBD2 (6 bases). Trimming shortened V by 7 bases and J by 4 bases, and 13 bases separated the two germline ends. This CDR3 comprises 13 residues. CDR3 DNA: TGTGCCAGCAACGGAGGGGTCTTAGAGACCCAGTACTTC. Protein: CASNGGVLETQYF.

This clonotype counts as medium-sized. The rearrangement uses TRBV7-6 and TRBJ2-2; D remains ambiguous. Germline CDR1 SGHVS, CDR2 FNYEAQ. This CDR3 has 13 residues. V was cut by 3 bases and J by 4 bases, with 6 bases left in between. CDR3 in DNA: TGTGCCAGCAGCTTGCGACTCACCGGGGAGCTGTTTTTT. Translation: CASSLRLTGELFF.

The chain is built from TRBV7-2 and TRBJ2-1; either TRBD1 or TRBD2 may fit D (5 bases each). Matching the DNA end better, TRBJ2-5 makes the J call doubtful. Looked up from germline, CDR1 is SGHTA and CDR2 is FQGNSA. The CDR3 has 13 amino acids. CDR3 DNA: TGTGCCAGCAGCTTCGGGACGGTAGAGACCCAGTACTTC. Encoded protein: CASSFGTVETQYF.

By share, this clonotype counts as large. The chain couples TRBV7-2 to TRBJ2-1; TRBD2 might be the D (5 bases). V lost 1 base and J lost 0, with 10 bases in between. Germline CDR1 reads SGHTA; CDR2 reads FQGNSA. The CDR3 has 16 residues. The CDR3 region has the DNA TGTGCCAGCAGCTTAGACGTAGGGAGCTCCTACAATGAGCAGTTCTTC. It is translated as CASSLDVGSSYNEQFF.

By proportion, this clonotype is medium-sized. The chain is built from TRBV7-3 and TRBJ2-7, with D perhaps matching TRBD1 (6 bases). Germline V CDR1 and CDR2: SGHTA, FQGTGA. The CDR3 is 14 amino acids. Trimming removed 11 bases at V and 0 bases at J, with 17 bases between. CDR3 in amino acids: CAHRGGPHSYEQYF. CDR3 nucleotide sequence: TGTGCCCACCGAGGGGGACCGCACTCCTACGAGCAGTACTTC.

Points on this clonotype: The CDR3 does not close with the conserved phenylalanine or tryptophan, likely indicating a read error. The DNA is omitted, as the CDR3 cannot be located on it reliably, and the CDR3 follows TCRdb's listing. The V and J genes are TRBV7-2 and TRBJ1-1; the table gives TRBD1 as D, unverified against the DNA. The V gene's germline CDR1 is SGHTA and CDR2 FQGNSA. Inclusive of both ends, the CDR3 amounts to 16 amino acids. The CDR3 region is CASSPDSTGYEQYFGP.

With regard to this clonotype: The conserved phenylalanine or tryptophan is not found at the CDR3 terminus, so this likely reflects a read error. Because the CDR3's place on the DNA is in doubt, the DNA is left out and the CDR3 is given as listed by TCRdb. CDR3 protein: CASSLGLARSYNEQFFGA. The chain carries TRBV7-2 and TRBJ2-6; no check of the table's D call, TRBD2, against the DNA was made. Germline CDR1 and CDR2: SGHTA and FQGNSA. The CDR3 has 18 residues if both end residues are counted.

On this clonotype itself: The conserved closing phenylalanine or tryptophan is absent in this CDR3, likely reflecting a read error. It is unclear where the CDR3 begins or ends on the DNA, so no DNA is shown, and the CDR3 is as TCRdb lists it. The rearrangement links TRBV7-6 to TRBJ2-1. The CDR3 adds up to 17 amino acids, both ends counted. CDR1 and CDR2 from the germline V gene are SGHVS and FNYEAQ. CDR3 residues: CASSLTVQVNHEQYFGS.

In the case of this clonotype: This CDR3 is missing its conserved last phenylalanine or tryptophan, likely due to a read error. Because the CDR3's place on the DNA is in doubt, the DNA is left out and the CDR3 is given as listed by TCRdb. V usage is TRBV12-3 or TRBV12-4 and J usage is TRBJ2-3; the table's TRBD2 call for D was not verified on the DNA. A total of 18 residues make up the CDR3, ends included. The CDR3 is CASSFTGAGGQETQYFGS.

The V call is TRBV18, the J call TRBJ1-1; no clear D gene. This CDR3 region has 14 residues. Germline-derived CDR1 and CDR2 are KGHSH and LQKENI. Trimming shortened V by 3 bases and J by 2 bases, and 10 bases separated the two germline ends. CDR3 sequence: CASSPGRENTEAFF. The DNA for the CDR3 is TGTGCCAGCTCACCGGGTAGGGAAAACACTGAAGCTTTCTTT. Together with reference TRBV18 and TRBJ1-1, the CDR3 gives the full variable domain: NAGVMQNPRHLVRRRGQEARLRCSPMKGHSHVYWYRQLPEEGLKFMVYLQKENIIDESGMPKERFSAEFPKEGPSILRIQQVVRGDSAAYFCASSPGRENTEAFFGQGTRLTVV.

This rearrangement joins TRBV7-8 to TRBJ2-1; D may match TRBD1 or TRBD2 (5 bases each). The germline V and J ends were trimmed by 4 bases and 8 bases, with 18 bases remaining between them. The CDR3 has 15 amino acids. CDR1 is SGHVS and CDR2 is FQNEAQ in the germline V gene. CDR3: CASSYRGRGAHEQFF. The CDR3 bases are TGTGCCAGCAGCTATCGGGGCAGAGGGGCACATGAGCAGTTCTTC. Full variable domain (rest looked up from reference TRBV7-8 and TRBJ2-1): GAGVSQSPRYKVAKRGQDVALRCDPISGHVSLFWYQQALGQGPEFLTYFQNEAQLDKSGLPSDRFFAERPEGSVSTLKIQRTQQEDSAVYLCASSYRGRGAHEQFFGPGTRLTVL.

The rearrangement joins TRBV7-6 to TRBJ2-4; D uncertain. The end of the DNA fits TRBJ2-5 better, so the J call may be wrong. The CDR3 spans 14 residues. The germline V gene encodes CDR1 SGHVS and CDR2 FNYEAQ. This CDR3 is CASSFRSSSETQYF. In DNA form, the CDR3 reads TGTGCCAGCAGCTTTCGGTCTAGTTCGGAGACCCAGTACTTC.

In this sample, this clonotype turned up many times. The V and J genes are TRBV6-1 and TRBJ1-1, with 8 bases identical to TRBD1. The V gene end was trimmed by 6 bases and the J gene end by 11 bases; junction bases not matched to a gene: 11. Germline CDR1 reads MNHNS; CDR2 reads SASEGT. The CDR3 is 13 residues long. The CDR3, as DNA: TGTGCCAGCAGCGGTCCCGGGACAGGTTGGGCTTTCTTT. Its translation is CASSGPGTGWAFF.

V and J are TRBV6-8 and TRBJ2-1, with D perhaps TRBD1 or TRBD2 (5 bases each). The DNA end favors TRBJ2-7, so the J call may be wrong. The CDR3 extends over 17 amino acids. In germline, CDR1 is MNHGY, CDR2 SAAAGT. CDR3 residues: CASKAGFHGAASYEQYF. For the CDR3, the DNA is TGTGCCAGCAAGGCAGGGTTCCACGGAGCGGCCTCCTACGAGCAGTACTTC.